This entry describes one T cell receptor beta chain. Its antigen remains unidentified. Overall study results and limits: Tumor memory CD4+ T cell TCR gene usage was found to cluster with blood and lymph node memory CD4+ cells and with lymph node naive CD4+ cells. Tumor Tregs overlapped most with tumor, then blood, naive CD4+ cells. Whole repertoires were not studied in the larger cohort, only one V-J beta rearrangement.

Full-length variable regions came from constant-region reverse primers plus semi-nested Nested Universal Primer A PCR. TCRdb re-called the 5' RACE reads through MiXCR, storing one row per CDR3 protein. The repertoire holds tens of thousands of distinct CDR3 sequences, with around 28% as singletons. The sample comprised tumor-infiltrating memory CD4+ T cells sorted from the breast tumor. Subset described: memory CD4+ T cells, CD4+CD45RO+CD25-. The receptor's source is a female donor with breast cancer.

Here the CDR3 DNA reads TGTGCCAGCAGCTCTTACGGTCAGCCCCAGCATTTT. It specifies CASSSYGQPQHF. This chain joins TRBV7-2 and TRBJ1-5; D is uncertain. Germline V gene lookup returns CDR1 SGHTA and CDR2 FQGNSA. V was trimmed by 4 bases and J by 6 bases, leaving 7 bases between them. The CDR3 is 12 residues long.